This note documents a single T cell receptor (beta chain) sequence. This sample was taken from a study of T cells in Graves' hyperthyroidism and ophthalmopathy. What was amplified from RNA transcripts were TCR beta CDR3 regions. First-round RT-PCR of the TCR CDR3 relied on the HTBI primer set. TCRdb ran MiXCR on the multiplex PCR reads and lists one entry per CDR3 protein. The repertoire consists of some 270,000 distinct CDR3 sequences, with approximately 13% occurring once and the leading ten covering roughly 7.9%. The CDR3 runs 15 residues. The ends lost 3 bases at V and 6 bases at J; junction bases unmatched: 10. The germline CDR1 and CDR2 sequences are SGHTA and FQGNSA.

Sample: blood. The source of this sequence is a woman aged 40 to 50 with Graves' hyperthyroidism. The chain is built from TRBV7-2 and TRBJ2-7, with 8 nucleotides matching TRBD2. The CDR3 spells CASSFAAGVAGEQYF. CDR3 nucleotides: TGTGCCAGCAGCTTCGCAGCGGGAGTAGCTGGCGAGCAGTACTTC.